These T cell receptor beta chains were read from a single sample in a study of T cell repertoires in cytomegalovirus infection. TCRdb itself ran the reads through MiXCR, one entry per CDR3 protein. The data hold under 130,000 distinct CDR3 sequences, with roughly 40% observed a single time. The antigens these receptors bind are not known. Sequencing was performed on CD8+ T cells from cultured PBMCs, taken from culture after CMV antigen stimulation. These receptors all stem from a human donor in good health (CMV status not recorded). Some clones in this sample may be carry-over from other donors' samples. Both conserved end residues are part of each CDR3. D genes are given only for firm matches. Expanded clones get a size class; other rows say once, few or many, or leave the size out.

D	V	size	J	DNA	CDR3
NA	TRBV7-6	many	TRBJ1-5	TGTGCCAGCAGCCCGCTCCGAGAGGCCTCCCAGCATTTT	CASSPLREASQHF
NA	TRBV12-3/TRBV12-4	many	TRBJ2-1	TGTGCCAGCAGCACAGGGAGCTCCTACAATGAGCAGTTCTTC	CASSTGSSYNEQFF
TRBD1	TRBV2	NA	TRBJ1-6	TGTGCCAGCAGTGATGTTTTGGCGGGACAGGATAATTCACCCCTCCACTTT	CASSDVLAGQDNSPLHF
TRBD2	TRBV12-3/TRBV12-4	NA	TRBJ2-5	TGTGCCAGCAGCCAGGTGGGGGGGGACGTGACCCAGTACTTC	CASSQVGGDVTQYF
TRBD1	TRBV20-1	NA	TRBJ1-1	TGCAGTGCTAGACAGGACAGGGGGCGGGGGGAGATGAACACTGAAGCTTTCTTT	CSARQDRGRGEMNTEAFF
TRBD2	TRBV19	once	TRBJ2-3	TGTGCCAGTAGTGGGGGGGTGCCAGGAGATACGCAGTATTTT	CASSGGVPGDTQYF
TRBD1	TRBV10-3	NA	TRBJ2-6	TGTGCCATCAGTGAGAGGTGGGGACAGCCGGGGATGGCTGGGCGCGGAGGGGCCAACGTCCTGACTTTC	CAISERWGQPGMAGRGGANVLTF
NA	TRBV12-3/TRBV12-4	many	TRBJ2-2	TGTGCCAGCAGTACGACAGAGAACACCGGGGAGCTGTTTTTT	CASSTTENTGELFF
NA	TRBV2	NA	TRBJ2-2	TGTGCCAGCAGTGGTCCGGCAGGGTACGGGGAGCTGTTTTTT	CASSGPAGYGELFF
NA	TRBV7-3	NA	TRBJ2-2	TGTGCCAGCAGTGACGGGGCCAAAGGAGGCGGGGAGCTGTTTTTT	CASSDGAKGGGELFF
TRBD1	TRBV7-2	many	TRBJ1-2	TGTGCCAGCAGCTTAGAGGAGGGGGCGTCTGGCTACACCTTC	CASSLEEGASGYTF
TRBD2	TRBV5-4	NA	TRBJ2-7	TGTGCCAGCAGCTTTGGGGCTAGCGGGGGCCCCTCCTACGAGCAGTACTTC	CASSFGASGGPSYEQYF
TRBD1	TRBV29-1	NA	TRBJ2-2	TGCAGCGAGGGGGGGACAGGGACGGACACCGGGGAGCTGTTTTTT	CSEGGTGTDTGELFF
TRBD1	TRBV7-2	NA	TRBJ1-6	TGTGCCAGCAGCCCCGGGACAGGCTCCTTGACACCCCTCCACTTT	CASSPGTGSLTPLHF
TRBD1	TRBV10-2	once	TRBJ1-2	TGCGCCAGTTCGACCGGGACAGGCCCCCTGTGGGACTATGGCTACACCTTC	CASSTGTGPLWDYGYTF
NA	TRBV5-1	NA	TRBJ1-1	TGCGCCAGCAGCCCTACGGGGCTCCGTTTTAACACTGAAGCTTTCTTT	CASSPTGLRFNTEAFF
NA	TRBV20-1	NA	TRBJ2-1	TGCAGTCTCCCAGGGGGGCTGTACAATGAGCAGTTCTTC	CSLPGGLYNEQFF